The 15 T cell receptor beta chains below come from one sample, sequenced in a study of T cell changes during pregnancy in multiple sclerosis. Libraries were prepared by immunoSEQ multiplex PCR; TCRdb keeps only in-frame clonotypes and omits some of them. The repertoire has 55,000 to 80,000 clones, 90% of them found once; the top ten carry over 7.5%. Sequenced here: peripheral blood, sampled after pregnancy. The receptors were gathered from a female donor in good health, enrolled as a control in a pregnancy study.

The rearrangement joins TRBV30 to TRBJ1-2, with D possibly being TRBD1 (6 bases). V was cut by 3 bases and J by 2 bases, with 16 bases left in between. This CDR3 has 15 amino acids. In germline, CDR1 is GTSNPN, CDR2 SVGIG (reference sequence). The CDR3 DNA sequence: TGTGCCTGGAGAAACATAGGGGGAGGGAACTATGGCTACACCTTC. As protein: CAWRNIGGGNYGYTF.

This chain connects TRBV7-2 to TRBJ2-7, with TRBD2 identical over 9 bases. The CDR3 length is 15 residues. CDR1 is SGHTA, CDR2 FQGNSA, per germline. V shed 0 bases, J shed 5 bases, and the junction held 5 bases outside the gene matches. The CDR3 region has the DNA TGTGCCAGCAGCTTAGCAGGCGGGGGGGCCAACGAGCAGTACTTC. Its protein product is CASSLAGGGANEQYF.

The rearrangement joins TRBV7-8 to TRBJ1-5, with D unclear. The germline V gene has CDR1 SGHVS and CDR2 FQNEAQ. This CDR3 has 15 residues. V gave up 2 bases and J gave up 1 base, with 9 bases separating them. The CDR3 region has the DNA TGTGCCAGCAGCTTAAGTTCTCTAAGCAATCAGCCCCAGCATTTT. This translates into CASSLSSLSNQPQHF.

The J gene is TRBJ2-2, the V gene TRBV19; 7 positions match TRBD2. Germline CDR1 and CDR2: LNHDA and SQIVND (reference sequence). The ends lost 5 bases at V and 0 bases at J; junction bases unmatched: 3. The CDR3 has 15 residues. CDR3 residues: CASSDSGPNTGELFF. CDR3 coding DNA: TGTGCCAGTAGTGATAGCGGGCCGAACACCGGGGAGCTGTTTTTT.

The genes are TRBV5-1 and TRBJ1-4, with D unclear. This CDR3 comprises 15 residues. V lost 4 bases and J lost 6, with 16 bases in between. Germline V gene sequence: CDR1 SGHRS, CDR2 YFSETQ. For the CDR3, the DNA is TGCGCCAGCAGCGAACTAGGGTATAAGGATGAAAAACTGTTTTTT. This translates into CASSELGYKDEKLFF.

The rearrangement links TRBV19 to TRBJ2-1; 8 bases agree with TRBD2. After removal of 5 bases from V and 8 bases from J, the junction contained 14 bases not matched to a gene. The CDR3 contains 16 residues. CDR1 LNHDA and CDR2 SQIVND come from the germline V gene (reference sequence). DNA of the CDR3: TGTGCCAGTAGTCCTATTTTGGGACTAGGGGTAGATGAGCAGTTCTTC. This encodes CASSPILGLGVDEQFF. The whole variable domain, remainder taken from reference TRBV19 and TRBJ2-1, is DGGITQSPKYLFRKEGQNVTLSCEQNLNHDAMYWYRQDPGQGLRLIYYSQIVNDFQKGDIAEGYSVSREKKESFPLTVTSAQKNPTAFYLCASSPILGLGVDEQFFGPGTRLTVL.

The V gene is TRBV5-6, the J gene TRBJ2-3, with D possibly being TRBD2 (5 bases). V lost 1 base and J 2 bases, leaving 14 bases between the germline ends. This CDR3 spans 16 amino acids. CDR1 and CDR2 from the germline V gene are SGHDT and YYEEEE. CDR3 DNA sequence: TGTGCCAGCAGCTTGACTGAAGGAGGTTACACAGATACGCAGTATTTT. This translates into CASSLTEGGYTDTQYF.

The chain recombines TRBV5-4 with TRBJ1-4, with 7 positions matching TRBD1. The CDR3 totals 14 residues. Germline V CDR1 and CDR2: SGHNT, YYREEE (reference sequence). The junction had 2 bases not matched to a gene; V was cut back by 2 bases and J by 4 bases. CDR3 DNA sequence: TGTGCCAGCAGCTTAGGGGGCAATAATGAAAAACTGTTTTTT. Its protein is CASSLGGNNEKLFF.

The chain couples TRBV5-6 to TRBJ1-5, with D unclear. The CDR3 is 15 amino acids. Germline-derived CDR1 and CDR2 are SGHDT and YYEEEE. V shed 0 bases and J shed 2 bases, with 9 bases lying between them. The CDR3 DNA follows: TGTGCCAGCAGCTTGGGGCAGAACGGCAATCAGCCCCAGCATTTT. Amino acids: CASSLGQNGNQPQHF. Full variable domain (outside the CDR3, taken from reference TRBV5-6 and TRBJ1-5): DAGVTQSPTHLIKTRGQQVTLRCSPKSGHDTVSWYQQALGQGPQFIFQYYEEEERQRGNFPDRFSGHQFPNYSSELNVNALLLGDSALYLCASSLGQNGNQPQHFGDGTRLSIL.

The rearrangement joins TRBV30 to TRBJ1-1; possible D gene TRBD1, 5 bases. This CDR3 is built from 13 residues. Germline V gives CDR1 GTSNPN, CDR2 SVGIG (reference sequence). V was pared by 0 bases and J by 7 bases, with 12 bases between. In nucleotides, the CDR3 is TGTGCCTGGAGTGTATCCAGGGATGGTGAAGCTTTCTTT. It translates to CAWSVSRDGEAFF. Full variable domain (remainder filled in from reference TRBV30 and TRBJ1-1): SQTIHQWPATLVQPVGSPLSLECTVEGTSNPNLYWYRQAAGRGLQLLFYSVGIGQISSEVPQNLSASRPQDRQFILSSKKLLLSDSGFYLCAWSVSRDGEAFFGQGTRLTVV.

The gene calls are TRBV19 and TRBJ2-2, with TRBD1 identical over 8 bases. The CDR3 length is 16 residues. The trim removed 3 bases at V and 3 bases at J, leaving 6 bases unmatched. Germline CDR1 LNHDA, CDR2 SQIVND (reference sequence). The CDR3 protein is CASSISGGADTGELFF. CDR3 bases: TGTGCCAGTAGTATTTCAGGGGGCGCCGACACCGGGGAGCTGTTTTTT.

The CDR3 DNA is TGTGCCAGCAGCCCAGGGGTTCACGGCTACACCTTC. This gives the protein CASSPGVHGYTF. The rearrangement uses TRBV7-8 and TRBJ1-2, with D possibly matching TRBD1 (6 bases). CDR1 is SGHVS and CDR2 is FQNEAQ in the germline V gene. The V gene lost 5 bases and the J gene lost 8 bases, with 12 bases spanning the gap. This CDR3 comprises 12 residues.

The chain joins TRBV12-5 to TRBJ2-5; tentatively, D is TRBD2 (6 bases). CDR1 LGHNT and CDR2 FRNRAP come from the germline V gene. The CDR3 covers 13 residues. Trimming took off 6 bases at V and 4 bases at J, with 12 bases between the two ends. This chain's CDR3 is CASGRLVAETQYF. The DNA of the CDR3 is TGTGCTAGTGGACGACTAGTAGCAGAGACCCAGTACTTC.

The chain employs TRBV6-5 and TRBJ1-1, with 7 bases identical to TRBD1. V was pared by 7 bases and J by 8 bases, with 7 bases of the junction left unmatched. Germline assignment: CDR1 MNHEY and CDR2 SVGAGI. The CDR3 is made up of 12 amino acids. CDR3 sequence reads: CASKRQGPEAFF. The DNA of the CDR3 is TGTGCCAGCAAAAGACAGGGCCCCGAAGCTTTCTTT.

The V call is TRBV6-6, the J call TRBJ2-2; D uncertain. Between the trimmed V and J ends, which lost 6 bases and 3 bases, there was a span of 14 bases. The CDR3 has 15 amino acids. Germline CDR1 is MNHNY and CDR2 is SVGAGI (reference sequence). The CDR3 DNA sequence: TGTGCCAGCAGGATAAACGTGGAGCACACCGGGGAGCTGTTTTTT. Its protein product is CASRINVEHTGELFF.